This T cell receptor beta chain originates from a study of T cells after yellow fever vaccination. On the study more broadly: The fractions with low cell numbers were processed using SMART-Seq v4 Ultra Low Input.

A remark on this clonotype: Its antigen is unknown.

CDR3 length: 15 residues. CDR1 is MNHEY, CDR2 SVGEGT, per germline. Trimming left V 7 bases short and J 7 bases short, with 22 bases between. Study-level findings and limits: Clones that expanded after primary vaccination mostly reappeared after the booster (over 95% CD4, 70% to 90% CD8). CD4 and CD8 compartments shared a small share of clonotypes, likely from convergent recombination.

TCRdb recomputed calls from the 5' RACE reads with MiXCR, one row per CDR3 protein. The sample includes hundreds of thousands of distinct CDR3 sequences, less than 15% seen only once; the top ten take roughly an eighth. J is TRBJ1-2 and V is TRBV6-2 or TRBV6-3, with D perhaps matching TRBD1 (5 bases). This sequence was found in a man aged 30-40 years who received the YFV17D yellow fever vaccine. The sample was PBMCs, taken on the day of the yellow fever booster vaccination. CDR3 loop: CASNLGPHGGSGYTF. CDR3 coding DNA: TGTGCCAGCAACCTGGGACCTCATGGAGGTTCTGGCTACACCTTC.